This T cell receptor beta chain was identified during a study of T cell responses to AZD1222 COVID-19 vaccine. Trimming left V 7 bases short and J 5 bases short, with 11 bases between. Germline CDR1 and CDR2: LNHDA and SQIVND (reference sequence). The CDR3 totals 13 residues. The method was immunoSEQ multiplex PCR; TCRdb's version includes in-frame clones alone and lacks a portion of them. Of over 110,000 clones in the sample, about 92% were seen once. Findings and limits, study-wide: Mostly white British, mostly female donors; authors suggested clonal diversity may be underestimated. A rise in Spike-specific TCR breadth and depth followed two AZD1222 doses.

Notes on this clone: The antigen is not known.

Material: peripheral blood, obtained on day 0 of AZD1222 vaccination. V usage is TRBV19 and J usage is TRBJ2-2, with D perhaps TRBD1 (6 bases). This clonotype was sampled from an adult in good health. DNA of the CDR3: TGTGCCAGTACCCCCGGGACAACCGGGGAGCTGTTTTTT. This sequence encodes CASTPGTTGELFF.